Listed below are T cell receptor beta chains from one sample, sequenced in a study of blood T cell repertoires in COVID-19. Assay: immunoSEQ multiplex PCR; the TCRdb copy retains only in-frame clones and omits some. The sample has some 80,000 clones, about 85% seen once. What was sequenced was peripheral blood. Receptors originate from a woman aged 50 to 60 with active or convalescent COVID-19. CDR3s include the opening cysteine and the closing phenylalanine or tryptophan. D genes are given only for firm matches. The size entry is marked missing in some rows and otherwise reads once, few, many or a size class.

clone_size	d_call	v_call	j_call	cdr3_aa	cdr3_nt
.	TRBD1	TRBV19	TRBJ1-2	CASSALDREGYGYTF	TGTGCCAGTAGTGCCTTGGACAGGGAGGGGTATGGCTACACCTTC
.	TRBD1	TRBV7-2	TRBJ2-5	CASSSTGRQETQYF	TGTGCCAGCAGCTCGACAGGGCGCCAAGAGACCCAGTACTTC
few	TRBD2	TRBV7-9	TRBJ2-3	CASSPGTSGGLSTDTQYF	TGTGCCAGCAGCCCTGGGACTAGCGGGGGCCTCAGCACAGATACGCAGTATTTT
.	.	TRBV27	TRBJ1-2	CASSSGFVDGYTF	TGTGCCAGCAGTTCAGGATTCGTCGATGGCTACACCTTT
.	TRBD1	TRBV6-6	TRBJ2-3	CATRTGEYTDTQYF	TGTGCCACCAGGACAGGGGAGTACACAGATACGCAGTATTTT
.	TRBD1	TRBV27	TRBJ1-2	CASSHQGAAGYTF	TGTGCCAGCAGTCATCAGGGGGCTGCTGGCTACACCTTC
.	.	TRBV27	TRBJ2-7	CASSSRGGPYEQYF	TGTGCCAGCAGTTCCCGAGGAGGGCCCTACGAGCAGTACTTC
.	.	TRBV4-2	TRBJ1-1	CASSLPGGGPMNTEAFF	TGTGCCAGCAGCCTCCCAGGTGGGGGCCCGATGAACACTGAAGCTTTCTTT
.	TRBD1	TRBV13	TRBJ2-5	CASSLVGTGAQETQYF	TGTGCCAGCAGCTTAGTAGGGACAGGGGCTCAAGAGACCCAGTACTTC
.	TRBD2	TRBV5-4	TRBJ2-1	CATNWGGNEQFF	TGTGCCACCAACTGGGGGGGCAATGAGCAGTTCTTC
.	TRBD1	TRBV30	TRBJ1-1	CARQGARDTEAFF	TGTGCCCGACAGGGGGCGCGGGACACTGAAGCTTTCTTT
.	TRBD2	TRBV27	TRBJ2-2	CASSQSGGYAGELFF	TGTGCCAGCAGCCAAAGCGGGGGTTACGCCGGGGAGCTGTTTTTT
few	.	TRBV14	TRBJ1-1	CASSQDRDTTAFF	TGTGCCAGCAGCCAAGACCGGGATACTACAGCTTTCTTT
few	TRBD1	TRBV19	TRBJ1-2	CATPRASGTGTSYGYTF	TGTGCCACCCCCAGGGCGTCCGGGACAGGCACATCCTATGGCTACACCTTC
once	.	TRBV2	TRBJ1-2	CASSSKQQGYYGYTF	TGTGCCAGCAGCTCCAAACAACAGGGCTACTATGGCTACACCTTC
.	.	TRBV7-6	TRBJ2-5	CASSLEVAQETQYF	TGTGCCAGCAGCTTAGAAGTGGCACAAGAGACCCAGTACTTC
once	.	TRBV6-4	TRBJ2-1	CASSDSPYNEQFF	TGTGCCAGCAGTGACTCTCCATACAATGAGCAGTTCTTC
once	TRBD1	TRBV6-5	TRBJ1-1	CASSSRTGVGNTEAFF	TGTGCCAGCAGTTCACGGACAGGGGTGGGGAACACTGAAGCTTTCTTT
.	.	TRBV5-8	TRBJ1-4	CASSSEGPTNEKLFF	TGTGCCAGCAGCTCGGAGGGGCCTACTAATGAAAAACTGTTTTTT
.	.	TRBV12-3/TRBV12-4	TRBJ1-1	CASAVNTEAFF	TGTGCCAGCGCGGTGAACACTGAAGCTTTCTTT